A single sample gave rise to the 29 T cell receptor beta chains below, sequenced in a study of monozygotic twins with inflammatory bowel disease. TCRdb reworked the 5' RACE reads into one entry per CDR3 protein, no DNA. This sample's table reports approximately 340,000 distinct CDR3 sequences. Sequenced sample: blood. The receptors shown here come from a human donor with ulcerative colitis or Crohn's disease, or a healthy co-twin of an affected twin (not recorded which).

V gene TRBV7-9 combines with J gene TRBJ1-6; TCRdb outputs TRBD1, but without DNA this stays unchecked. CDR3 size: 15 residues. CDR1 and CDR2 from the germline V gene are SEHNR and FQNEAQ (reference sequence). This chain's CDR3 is CASTRWTGEISPLHF.

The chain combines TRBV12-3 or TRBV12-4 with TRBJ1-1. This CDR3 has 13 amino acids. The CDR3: CASTLSHTTEAFF.

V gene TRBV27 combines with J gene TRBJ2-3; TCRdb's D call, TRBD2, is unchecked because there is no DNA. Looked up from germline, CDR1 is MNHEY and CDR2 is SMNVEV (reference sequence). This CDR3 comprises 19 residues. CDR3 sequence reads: CASSPVGLLAGGYTDTQYF.

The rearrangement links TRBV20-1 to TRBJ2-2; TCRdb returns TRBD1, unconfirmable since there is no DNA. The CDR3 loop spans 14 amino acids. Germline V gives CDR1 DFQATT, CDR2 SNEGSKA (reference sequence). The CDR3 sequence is CSASEPGPVERLFF.

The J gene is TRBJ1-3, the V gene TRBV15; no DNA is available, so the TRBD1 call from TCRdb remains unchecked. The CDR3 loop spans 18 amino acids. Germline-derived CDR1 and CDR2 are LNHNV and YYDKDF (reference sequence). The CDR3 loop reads CATSRTGGARSAGNTIYF. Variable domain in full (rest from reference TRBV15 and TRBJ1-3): DAMVIQNPRYQVTQFGKPVTLSCSQTLNHNVMYWYQQKSSQAPKLLFHYYDKDFNNEADTPDNFQSRRPNTSFCFLDIRSPGLGDTAMYLCATSRTGGARSAGNTIYFGEGSWLTVV.

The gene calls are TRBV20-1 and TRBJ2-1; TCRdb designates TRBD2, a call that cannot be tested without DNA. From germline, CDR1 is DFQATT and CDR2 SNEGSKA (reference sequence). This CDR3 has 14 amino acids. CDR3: CSAFLVRPKDEQFF.

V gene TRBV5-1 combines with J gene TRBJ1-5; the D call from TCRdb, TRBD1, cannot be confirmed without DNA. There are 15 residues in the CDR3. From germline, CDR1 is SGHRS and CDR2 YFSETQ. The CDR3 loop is CASSLGLGDNQPQHF.

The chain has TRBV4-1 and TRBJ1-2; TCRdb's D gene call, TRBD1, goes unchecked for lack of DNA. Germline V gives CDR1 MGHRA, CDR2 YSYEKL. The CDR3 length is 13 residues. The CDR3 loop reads CASSQVQGSGYTF.

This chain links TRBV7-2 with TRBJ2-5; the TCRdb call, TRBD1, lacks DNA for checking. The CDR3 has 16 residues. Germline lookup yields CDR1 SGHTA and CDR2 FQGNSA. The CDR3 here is CASSPRTGGNQETQYF.

The CDR3 sequence is CATSRDPSEKLFF. This chain connects TRBV15 to TRBJ1-4. Germline CDR1 is LNHNV and CDR2 is YYDKDF (reference sequence). CDR3 length equals 13 residues.

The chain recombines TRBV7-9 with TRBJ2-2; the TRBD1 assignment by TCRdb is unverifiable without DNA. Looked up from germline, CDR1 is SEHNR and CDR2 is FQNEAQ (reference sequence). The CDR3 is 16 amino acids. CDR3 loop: CASSSADRMRPGELFF.

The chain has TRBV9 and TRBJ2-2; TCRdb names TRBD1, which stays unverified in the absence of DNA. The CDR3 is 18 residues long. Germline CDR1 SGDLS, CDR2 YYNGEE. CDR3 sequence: CASSVEIWGQGDTGELFF.

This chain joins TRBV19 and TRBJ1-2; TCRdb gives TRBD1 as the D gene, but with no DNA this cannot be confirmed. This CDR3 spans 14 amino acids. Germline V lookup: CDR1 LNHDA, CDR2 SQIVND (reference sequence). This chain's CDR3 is CASTTTGGNYGYTF.

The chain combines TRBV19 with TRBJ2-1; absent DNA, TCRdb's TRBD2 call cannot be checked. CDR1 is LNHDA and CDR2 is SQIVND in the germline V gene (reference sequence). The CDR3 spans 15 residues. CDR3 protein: CASSTPGGLLNEQFF.

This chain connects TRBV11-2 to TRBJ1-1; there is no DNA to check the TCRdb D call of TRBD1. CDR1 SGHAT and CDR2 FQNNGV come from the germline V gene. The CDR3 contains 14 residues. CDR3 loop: CASSFGGGDTEAFF. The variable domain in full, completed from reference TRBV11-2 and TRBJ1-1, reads EAGVAQSPRYKIIEKRQSVAFWCNPISGHATLYWYQQILGQGPKLLIQFQNNGVVDDSQLPKDRFSAERLKGVDSTLKIQPAKLEDSAVYLCASSFGGGDTEAFFGQGTRLTVV.

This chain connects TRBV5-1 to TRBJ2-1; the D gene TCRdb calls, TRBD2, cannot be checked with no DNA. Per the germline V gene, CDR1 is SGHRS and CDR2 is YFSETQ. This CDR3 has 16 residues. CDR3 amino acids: CASSLVRAGAVNEQFF.

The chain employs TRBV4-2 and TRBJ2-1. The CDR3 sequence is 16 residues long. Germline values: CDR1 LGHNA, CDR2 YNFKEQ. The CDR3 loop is CASSQVKLSAVVEQFF.

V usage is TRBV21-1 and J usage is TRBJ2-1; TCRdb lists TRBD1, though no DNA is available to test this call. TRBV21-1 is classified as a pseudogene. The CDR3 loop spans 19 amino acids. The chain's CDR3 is CASSKTPRTGGTQHNEQFF.

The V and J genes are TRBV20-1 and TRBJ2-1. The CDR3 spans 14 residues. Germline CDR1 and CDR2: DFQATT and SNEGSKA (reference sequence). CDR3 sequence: CSARSGVVDGEQFF.

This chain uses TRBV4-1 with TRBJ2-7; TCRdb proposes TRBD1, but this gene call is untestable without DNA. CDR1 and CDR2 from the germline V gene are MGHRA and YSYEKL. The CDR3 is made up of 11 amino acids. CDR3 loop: CASGDTYEQYF.

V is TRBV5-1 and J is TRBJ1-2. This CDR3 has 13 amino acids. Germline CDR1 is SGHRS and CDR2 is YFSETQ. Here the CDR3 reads CASSLDGNYGYTF.

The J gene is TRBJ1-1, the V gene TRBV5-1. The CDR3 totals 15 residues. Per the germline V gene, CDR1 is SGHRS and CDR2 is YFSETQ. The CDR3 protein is CASSLAAGQNTEAFF.

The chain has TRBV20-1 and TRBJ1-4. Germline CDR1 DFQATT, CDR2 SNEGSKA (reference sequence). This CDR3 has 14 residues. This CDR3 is CSARDFINQKWLFF.

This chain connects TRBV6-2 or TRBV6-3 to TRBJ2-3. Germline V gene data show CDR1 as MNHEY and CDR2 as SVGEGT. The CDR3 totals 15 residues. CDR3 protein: CASSYDSSSTDTQYF.

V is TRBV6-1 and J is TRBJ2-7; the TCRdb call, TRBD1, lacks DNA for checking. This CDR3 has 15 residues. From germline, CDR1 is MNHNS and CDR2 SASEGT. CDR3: CASSLSQGGSYEQYF.

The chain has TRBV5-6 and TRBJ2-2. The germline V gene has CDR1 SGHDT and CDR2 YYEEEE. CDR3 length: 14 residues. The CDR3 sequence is CASSLVLYTGELFF.

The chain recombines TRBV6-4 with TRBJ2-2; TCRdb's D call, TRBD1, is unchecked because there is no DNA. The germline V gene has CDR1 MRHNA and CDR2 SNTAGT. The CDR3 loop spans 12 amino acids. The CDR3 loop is CASSDRGGELFF.

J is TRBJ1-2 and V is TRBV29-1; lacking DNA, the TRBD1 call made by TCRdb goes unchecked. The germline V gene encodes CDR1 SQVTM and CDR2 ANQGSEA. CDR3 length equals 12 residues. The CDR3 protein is CSVVPGNYGYTF.

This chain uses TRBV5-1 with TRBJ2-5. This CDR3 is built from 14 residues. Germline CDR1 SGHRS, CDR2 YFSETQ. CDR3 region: CASSLVHLKETQYF.